One sample yielded the 4 T cell receptor beta chains listed below, sequenced in a study of blood T cell repertoires in COVID-19 (TCRdb year 2020). Receptor amplification or capture employed the immunoSEQ multiplex PCR assay. Entries here come from immuneACCESS through TCRdb and include only in-frame sequences with V and J called. Some clones fail to appear in such tables; in the studies checked, an unresolved V gene covers under half of the shortfall, and the cause of the remainder is unknown. Counted in this sample were nearly 40,000 clones; approximately 90% of them appeared once. The leading ten clones occupy approximately 20% of the sample. The sample comprised peripheral blood. The receptors come from a man between 45 and 60 years old in a cohort sampled during active COVID-19.

This clone came up once. V is TRBV3-1 (or the pseudogene TRBV3-2) and J is TRBJ1-2, with no clear D. CDR3 length: 12 residues. The germline V gene encodes CDR1 LGHDT and CDR2 YNNKEL (reference sequence). V was clipped by 1 base and J by 3 bases, with 3 bases between them. CDR3 loop: CASSQGHYGYTF. For the CDR3, the DNA is TGTGCCAGCAGCCAAGGGCACTATGGCTACACCTTC.

CDR3 sequence: CASSYPTAGWGGGPYEQYF. CDR3 DNA sequence: TGTGCCAGCAGTTACCCTACCGCCGGGTGGGGCGGTGGGCCCTACGAGCAGTACTTC. The V gene is TRBV6-2 or TRBV6-3, the J gene TRBJ2-7, with a possible D match to TRBD1 (5 bases). Trimming stripped 2 bases from V and 2 bases from J, with 25 bases between. Germline lookup yields CDR1 MNHEY and CDR2 SVGEGT. This CDR3 spans 19 amino acids.

The chain joins TRBV4-3 to TRBJ1-2; perhaps TRBD1 as D (5 bases). V lost 1 base to trimming and J lost 0 bases, with 9 bases between them. The CDR3 length is 15 residues. Germline V CDR1 and CDR2: LGHNA, YSLEER. The CDR3 coding sequence is TGCGCCAGCAGCCAAGTTTCAGGGACTAACTATGGCTACACCTTC. It codes for CASSQVSGTNYGYTF.

The chain is built from TRBV7-2 and TRBJ2-2; TRBD1 might be the D (5 bases). Looked up from germline, CDR1 is SGHTA and CDR2 is FQGNSA. Deletions cut 1 base from V and 2 bases from J, with 8 bases between. The CDR3 has 15 residues. CDR3 loop: CASSLGQLNTGELFF. The CDR3 DNA reads TGTGCCAGCAGCTTAGGACAGTTAAACACCGGGGAGCTGTTTTTT.